A selection of T cell receptor beta chains follows, all from one sample in a study of Siglec-9 on CD8 T cells in melanoma. Profiling relied on immunoSEQ multiplex PCR, and the TCRdb table lists in-frame clones only, not all of them. The table shows about 36,000 clones, with about 80% occurring only once. The sample was Siglec-9- CD8+ T cells sorted from blood. These receptors all stem from a human donor in good health. Both conserved end residues are part of each CDR3. The D gene is left open where the match is weak. Clone size is shown for a subset of rows, as once, few, many or a class of expanded clone.

>once|TRBV7-9|TRBJ2-7|-
TGTGCCAGCAGCTTAACGGGTGGATCCGAGCAGTACTTC
CASSLTGGSEQYF
>-|TRBV6-5|TRBJ2-7|-
TGTGCCAGCAGGTCGGGGAGGCGACCCTACGAGCAGTACTTC
CASRSGRRPYEQYF
>-|TRBV12-5|TRBJ1-1|-
TGTGCTAGTGGTTTGGCCCGTGGAGACACGGCCGCTTTCTTT
CASGLARGDTAAFF
>-|TRBV28|TRBJ2-1|-
TGTGCCAGCAGTTCCCGAGTTAATAATGAGCAGTTCTTC
CASSSRVNNEQFF
>-|TRBV6-4|TRBJ2-1|-
TGTGCCAGCAGTGACGCTGGGGGGGCCTCCTACAATGAGCAGTTCTTC
CASSDAGGASYNEQFF
>-|TRBV11-1|TRBJ2-5|TRBD2
TGTGCCAGCACCTTGGGAGCGGGACTCCAAGAGACCCAGTACTTC
CASTLGAGLQETQYF
>-|TRBV7-8|TRBJ2-5|-
TGTGCCAGCAGTATACCTACCCAAGAGACCCAGTACTTC
CASSIPTQETQYF
>-|TRBV2|TRBJ1-1|TRBD1
TGTGCCAGCGGGGATCCCAGGGGGCCGAACACTGAAGCTTTCTTT
CASGDPRGPNTEAFF
>-|TRBV10-2|TRBJ1-4|-
TGCGCCAGCAGTGGATGGAATGAAAAACTGTTTTTT
CASSGWNEKLFF
>-|TRBV10-2|TRBJ1-5|-
TGCGCCAGCCAGGGGAGTGCTGGGGCGAGCAATCAGCCCCAGCATTTT
CASQGSAGASNQPQHF
>-|TRBV19|TRBJ2-3|-
TGTGCCAGTACCTTTGAAGGAACGCAGTATTTT
CASTFEGTQYF
>-|TRBV30|TRBJ2-5|-
TGTGCCTGGAGTGGGGGGCAAGAGACCCAGTACTTC
CAWSGGQETQYF
>-|TRBV27|TRBJ2-3|-
TGTGCCAGCAGTTTCAGGGGGGGGGTAGCAGATACGCAGTATTTT
CASSFRGGVADTQYF
>-|TRBV27|TRBJ2-3|TRBD1
TGTGCCAGCAGGCGAACAGGGGGCCTCACAGATACGCAGTATTTT
CASRRTGGLTDTQYF
>-|TRBV5-1|TRBJ1-1|-
TGCGCCAGCAGCTTGGACAGGGTGAGCACTGAAGCTTTCTTT
CASSLDRVSTEAFF
>once|TRBV5-1|TRBJ2-2|-
TGCGCCAGCAGCTACAGTCGAGGCACCGGGGAGCTGTTTTTT
CASSYSRGTGELFF
>-|TRBV4-1|TRBJ1-1|-
TGCGCCAGCAGCCCGCGAAGGGTGGAGACTGAAGCTTTCTTT
CASSPRRVETEAFF
>few|TRBV29-1|TRBJ1-1|-
TGCAGCGGAATGGGACAGAACACTGAAGCTTTCTTT
CSGMGQNTEAFF
>-|TRBV4-1|TRBJ2-1|TRBD2
TGCGCCAGCAGTCTCGAAGCGGGAGAAAACCACTTTCGCTACAATGAGCAGTTCTTC
CASSLEAGENHFRYNEQFF
>-|TRBV9|TRBJ2-4|TRBD1
TGTGCCAGCAGCGTAGAGGGGGCGGCGTCGGGATGGAACATTCAGTACTTC
CASSVEGAASGWNIQYF
>-|TRBV11-2|TRBJ2-7|-
TGTGCCAGCAGCTTAGACTTGGGGTACGAGCAGTACTTC
CASSLDLGYEQYF
>-|TRBV27|TRBJ2-7|-
TGTGCCAGCAGTTTAACAGCGAGGTCACTAGAGTACGAGCAGTACTTC
CASSLTARSLEYEQYF
>-|TRBV19|TRBJ1-5|-
TGTGCCAGTAGCCAAGGGGAACAGCCCCAGCATTTT
CASSQGEQPQHF
>-|TRBV5-6|TRBJ1-1|-
TGTGCCAGCACCGCAGAGGGGAACACTGAAGCTTTCTTT
CASTAEGNTEAFF
>-|TRBV10-1|TRBJ1-1|-
TGCGCCAGCAGTGACCCAGGGGCGGGCACTGAAGCTTTCTTT
CASSDPGAGTEAFF
>-|TRBV28|TRBJ2-1|TRBD2
TGTGCCAGCAGTTCGACTAGCGGGAGGCTCGATGAGCAGTTCTTC
CASSSTSGRLDEQFF
>-|TRBV2|TRBJ2-7|-
TGTGCCAGCACCGAGGCGGGAAACGAGCAGTACTTC
CASTEAGNEQYF
>-|TRBV7-8|TRBJ2-7|TRBD1
TGTGCCAGCAGCTCCGGACAGGGCACCTACGAGCAGTACTTC
CASSSGQGTYEQYF
>-|TRBV4-2|TRBJ2-1|-
TGTGCCAGCAGCCAAGATCGGCCGGGAGTCCCCTACAATGAGCAGTTCTTC
CASSQDRPGVPYNEQFF
>-|TRBV27|TRBJ1-1|TRBD1
TGTGCCAGCAGTCCGACAGGGTTTAACACTGAAGCTTTCTTT
CASSPTGFNTEAFF
>-|TRBV11-3|TRBJ2-7|-
TGTGCCAGCAGCCCCCCGATTCGGCGGTTAGTGTACGAGCAGTACTTC
CASSPPIRRLVYEQYF
>-|TRBV9|TRBJ2-6|-
TGTGCCAGCAGCGTATCCCTACTATTTGGAACTGGGGCCAACGTCCTGACTTTC
CASSVSLLFGTGANVLTF
>-|TRBV7-6|TRBJ2-7|-
TGTGCCAGCAGCTTAGGACTACTAGAGCCCTACGAGCAGTACTTC
CASSLGLLEPYEQYF
>-|TRBV12-1|TRBJ1-1|-
TGTGCCAGCAGCTGCCGGGGTTCTGAAGCTTTCTTT
CASSCRGSEAFF
>-|TRBV19|TRBJ2-2|-
TGTGCCAGTAGCCCCACCAGATACACCGGGGAGCTGTTTTTT
CASSPTRYTGELFF
>-|TRBV4-1|TRBJ2-5|-
TGCGCCAGCAGCCAAGGGAGGGGGCTCCAAGAGACCCAGTACTTC
CASSQGRGLQETQYF
>-|TRBV7-2|TRBJ1-5|-
TGTGCCAGCAGCTTAGTAGGAATCGGTAGCAATCAGCCCCAGCATTTT
CASSLVGIGSNQPQHF
>few|TRBV6-1|TRBJ1-1|-
TGTGCCAGCAGTGAACTGGTTCAGGGCGAAGCTTTCTTT
CASSELVQGEAFF
>-|TRBV19|TRBJ1-2|-
TGTGCCAGTAGTATAGTGAGAGGGGACTATGGCTACACCTTC
CASSIVRGDYGYTF
>-|TRBV6-6|TRBJ1-4|-
TGTGCCAGCAGTATCCCCGGGGGGGAGGCTGAAAAACTGTTTTTT
CASSIPGGEAEKLFF
>-|TRBV4-1|TRBJ2-2|TRBD1
TGCGCCAGCAGGGATTCCGGGACAGGAGCCACCGGGGAGCTGTTTTTT
CASRDSGTGATGELFF
>-|TRBV4-1|TRBJ2-1|TRBD2
TGCGCCAGCAGCCGCCGACTAGCTCCCTACAATGAGCAGTTCTTC
CASSRRLAPYNEQFF
>-|TRBV30|TRBJ2-1|-
TGTGCCTGGAGTGTAGGCAATGAGCAGTTCTTC
CAWSVGNEQFF
>-|TRBV7-8|TRBJ1-1|-
TGTGCCAGCAGCTTACCCCCGAACACTGAAGCTTTCTTT
CASSLPPNTEAFF
>-|TRBV27|TRBJ2-3|-
TGTGCCAGCAGTTTTCGGCAGGGCTTATCTCTCACAGATACGCAGTATTTT
CASSFRQGLSLTDTQYF
>once|TRBV5-6|TRBJ2-7|-
TGTGCCAGCAGCTTGTATCCTTCGGGAGAACACGAGCAGTACTTC
CASSLYPSGEHEQYF
>-|TRBV12-5|TRBJ1-2|-
TGTGCTAGTGGTTTAGGGACATCCGGTGGCTACACCTTC
CASGLGTSGGYTF
>-|TRBV7-9|TRBJ1-1|-
TGTGCCAGCAGCTTAGCAGGGATGAACACTGAAGCTTTCTTT
CASSLAGMNTEAFF
>-|TRBV28|TRBJ2-2|-
TGTGCCAGCAGTTTAGCGGAAAACACCGGGGAGCTGTTTTTT
CASSLAENTGELFF
>-|TRBV5-6|TRBJ2-7|-
TGTGCCAGCAGCTTGAGGAACCAGAGGCTCGAGCAGTACTTC
CASSLRNQRLEQYF
>-|TRBV7-9|TRBJ2-7|-
TGTGCCAGCAGCCCCCAGGACAGAAGGGCCGAGCAGTACTTC
CASSPQDRRAEQYF
>-|TRBV2|TRBJ2-4|TRBD2
TGTGCCAGCAGTGAGTCTAGCGGGGGGACCAAAAACATTCAGTACTTC
CASSESSGGTKNIQYF
>-|TRBV4-2|TRBJ1-1|TRBD1
TGTGCCAGCAGCCAAACCACAGGGGGCTGGACTGAAGCTTTCTTT
CASSQTTGGWTEAFF
>-|TRBV4-1|TRBJ1-2|TRBD1
TGCGCCAGCAGCCAACTACCACAGGGGGCTCCCCCTAACTATGGCTACACCTTC
CASSQLPQGAPPNYGYTF
>-|TRBV4-1|TRBJ1-1|TRBD1
TGCGCCAGCAGCCCGTCAGGGGGCCCTGAAGCTTTCTTT
CASSPSGGPEAFF
>-|TRBV19|TRBJ2-7|TRBD1
TGTGCCAGTAGTATAAAGGACAGGGGACTCTACGAGCAGTACTTC
CASSIKDRGLYEQYF
>-|TRBV7-8|TRBJ1-5|-
TGTGCCAGCAGCTTAAGTCCGCGTCAGCCCCAGCATTTT
CASSLSPRQPQHF
>few|TRBV13|TRBJ2-6|TRBD2
TGTGCCAGCAGCTCCGGACTAGCGGGGACTGGGGCCAACGTCCTGACTTTC
CASSSGLAGTGANVLTF
>-|TRBV5-4|TRBJ1-2|-
TGTGCCAGCAGCCTCAGAGGTGTCCAAGCTAACTATGGCTACACCTTC
CASSLRGVQANYGYTF
>once|TRBV15|TRBJ2-7|TRBD2
TGTGCCACCAGCAGAGATGGGGGGAGCGGGACCATCTACGAGCAGTACTTC
CATSRDGGSGTIYEQYF